The source of this TCR beta chain is a study of vaccination and CD4 T cells after COVID-19. Described treatment: approximately nine-day PBMC culture with coronavirus spike peptide pools or control peptides (ViraFEST assay). This clonotype is deemed large (0.1 to 1%). What it binds is not known. V was shortened by 2 bases and J by 5 bases, with 9 bases between the two germline ends. The CDR3 contains 12 residues. Germline V gives CDR1 DFQATT, CDR2 SNEGSKA (reference sequence). Sequencing of DNA taken from cultured CD4+ T cells relied on the Oncomine TCR Beta short-read assay. One entry per CDR3 protein results from TCRdb running MiXCR on the PCR reads. In the table there are about 13,000 distinct CDR3 sequences, around two thirds of which are singletons.

The receptor's source is a human donor who had recovered from COVID-19. Sequenced input: CD4+ T cells from blood, cultured in vitro. The V call is TRBV20-1, the J call TRBJ1-2, with D perhaps TRBD1 (5 bases). CDR3 nucleotides: TGCAGTGCTAGAAAGGGGAGTTATGGCTACACCTTC. Amino acid sequence: CSARKGSYGYTF.